This T cell receptor (beta chain) stems from a study of T cells in Graves' hyperthyroidism and ophthalmopathy. A remark on this clonotype: What it binds is not known.

Study conclusions and caveats: In validation, the model predicted ophthalmopathy. These predictions came a median roughly 7.1 months before onset.

Looked up from germline, CDR1 is SEHNR and CDR2 is FQNEAQ (reference sequence). This CDR3 is 14 amino acids long. V shed 5 bases and J shed 4 bases, with 14 bases lying between them. Amplified regions were TCR beta CDR3 sequences from RNA transcripts. Carried out on the TCR CDR3, a first-round RT-PCR used the HTBI primer set. TCRdb reprocessed the multiplex PCR reads via MiXCR and lists one record per CDR3 protein. Of hundreds of thousands of distinct CDR3 sequences in the sample, approximately 16% were seen once. Sequenced sample: blood. V is TRBV7-9 and J is TRBJ1-2; D is undetermined. The sequence was obtained from a man in his forties with Graves' hyperthyroidism. Here the CDR3 DNA reads TGTGCCAGCAGCCACCGTTCAGGTGGCTATGGCTACACCTTC. Amino acids: CASSHRSGGYGYTF.